The 12 T cell receptor beta chains given below trace back to one sample, sequenced in a study of T cell responses to AZD1222 COVID-19 vaccine. Here immunoSEQ multiplex PCR was the method, and the copy in TCRdb shows in-frame clones only, minus some. Of fewer than 250,000 clones in the sample, about 92% were seen once. This specimen was peripheral blood, taken on day 0 of AZD1222 vaccination. These receptors came from an adult in good health.

CDR3 DNA: TGTGCCAGCAGCTCGGGACAGGGAACCTATGGCTACACCTTC. Translation: CASSSGQGTYGYTF. The chain couples TRBV9 to TRBJ1-2, with 9 bases fitting TRBD1. The CDR3 covers 14 residues. V trimming: 4 bases; J trimming: 4 bases; junction bases outside the gene matches: 5. The V gene's germline CDR1 is SGDLS and CDR2 YYNGEE.

The gene calls are TRBV3-1 (or the pseudogene TRBV3-2) and TRBJ1-1; D perhaps matches TRBD1 (5 bases). V was trimmed by 3 bases and J by 4 bases, leaving 12 bases between them. This CDR3 comprises 14 residues. Germline CDR1 and CDR2: LGHDT and YNNKEL (reference sequence). This chain's CDR3 is CASSQVRGGTEAFF. The CDR3 bases are TGTGCCAGCAGCCAGGTCCGGGGGGGCACTGAAGCTTTCTTT.

This rearrangement joins TRBV19 to TRBJ1-1, with D uncertain. The germline V gene has CDR1 LNHDA and CDR2 SQIVND (reference sequence). Trimming cost V 7 bases and J 1 base, with 13 bases left between them. The CDR3 totals 14 residues. CDR3 nucleotides: TGTGCCAGTATCGACTCGGCAGGGAACACTGAAGCTTTCTTT. It encodes CASIDSAGNTEAFF.

The chain couples TRBV5-8 to TRBJ1-5; TRBD1 matches 7 bases. The CDR3 runs to 17 residues. Losses at the gene ends were 1 base for V and 1 base for J; bases not matched to a gene: 8. Germline V lookup: CDR1 SGHTS, CDR2 YDEGEE. CDR3 sequence reads: CASSLLDRALSNQPQHF. Written as DNA, the CDR3 is TGTGCCAGCAGCTTGCTCGACAGGGCGCTAAGCAATCAGCCCCAGCATTTT.

This chain connects TRBV6-5 to TRBJ2-7; TRBD1 agrees at 7 bases. CDR3 length: 15 amino acids. V shed 0 bases and J 7 bases; nucleotides not matched to a gene: 9. CDR1 MNHEY and CDR2 SVGAGI come from the germline V gene. The CDR3: CASSYSGTVDREQYF. The CDR3 DNA is TGTGCCAGCAGTTACTCCGGGACAGTCGATCGTGAGCAGTACTTC.

The chain joins TRBV9 to TRBJ1-5; possible D gene TRBD1, 5 bases. Germline V gene data show CDR1 as SGDLS and CDR2 as YYNGEE. The V gene lost 4 bases and the J gene lost 8 bases, with 19 bases spanning the gap. This CDR3 region has 15 residues. CDR3 nucleotide sequence: TGTGCCAGCAGCCCCCGAGGGGACCTCGAGGAGCCCCAGCATTTT. It yields the protein CASSPRGDLEEPQHF. The full variable domain, in which reference TRBV9 and TRBJ1-5 provide the parts outside the CDR3, is DSGVTQTPKHLITATGQRVTLRCSPRSGDLSVYWYQQSLDQGLQFLIQYYNGEERAKGNILERFSAQQFPDLHSELNLSSLELGDSALYFCASSPRGDLEEPQHFGDGTRLSIL.

The V and J genes are TRBV7-2 and TRBJ1-5; D perhaps matches TRBD1 (6 bases). CDR1 and CDR2 (germline): SGHTA, FQGNSA. CDR3 length equals 13 residues. Trimming shortened V by 4 bases and J by 10 bases, and 14 bases separated the two germline ends. CDR3 sequence reads: CASSSLLRGPQHF. In DNA, the CDR3 is TGTGCCAGCAGCTCTCTCCTCAGGGGTCCCCAGCATTTT.

The chain is built from TRBV11-3 and TRBJ2-7, with D perhaps TRBD2 (6 bases). The V end was cut by 5 bases, the J end by 6 bases, with 14 bases between. CDR1 SGHNT and CDR2 YENEEA come from the germline V gene. CDR3 length: 13 residues. The CDR3 DNA follows: TGTGCCAGCAGCCGGGGACTGACCGTCGAGCAGTACTTC. Translating gives CASSRGLTVEQYF.

The rearrangement joins TRBV29-1 to TRBJ1-5, with a possible D match to TRBD1 (5 bases). The CDR3 covers 14 residues. CDR1 and CDR2 from the germline V gene are SQVTM and ANQGSEA. The ends were cut back, 7 bases at V and 7 bases at J, with 20 bases in the middle. The CDR3 DNA follows: TGCAGCGCCGGTGAAGGGCGGGGGGAACAGCCCCAGCATTTT. Residues: CSAGEGRGEQPQHF.

This clone was seen a single time. The genes are TRBV5-8 and TRBJ1-2; TRBD1 matches at 10 bases. The length of the CDR3 is 13 residues. CDR1 and CDR2 from the germline V gene are SGHTS and YDEGEE. V dropped 5 bases and J dropped 8; count of bases not matched to a gene: 6. The DNA for the CDR3 is TGTGCCAGCAGAGGGACAGGGGCTCGGGGCTACACCTTC. It codes for CASRGTGARGYTF.

The J gene is TRBJ2-5, the V gene TRBV12-5, with D tentatively TRBD1 or TRBD2 (5 bases each). Germline V gene lookup returns CDR1 LGHNT and CDR2 FRNRAP. This CDR3 has 16 amino acids. Trimming removed 1 base from V and 7 bases from J, with 19 bases in between. The CDR3 coding sequence is TGTGCTAGTGGTTTGGAAAGGGGCGGGCGGACGGGGACCCAGTACTTC. Translating gives CASGLERGGRTGTQYF.

V is TRBV29-1 and J is TRBJ2-3; 7 bases map to TRBD2. There are 13 residues in the CDR3. Germline V CDR1 and CDR2: SQVTM, ANQGSEA. The V segment lost 3 bases and the J segment 2 bases; nucleotides outside the gene matches: 2. The CDR3 DNA follows: TGCAGCGTTGAGCGGGGGACCACAGATACGCAGTATTTT. Protein: CSVERGTTDTQYF.